The 19 T cell receptor beta chains reported below all come from one sample, sequenced in a study of shared clonotypes between healthy human individuals. TCRdb keeps only in-frame clones here, not all; method: immunoSEQ multiplex PCR. This table has under 1,100,000 clones, about 75% appearing once. Material: memory CD4+ T cells sorted from blood. Subset specified: CD45RA-negative fraction. These receptors were obtained from a man between 18 and 29 years old in good health.

For this clone: In the same sample, other DNA sequences code for this CDR3. The genes are TRBV7-2 and TRBJ2-5; D is ambiguous. Germline lookup yields CDR1 SGHTA and CDR2 FQGNSA. With 0 bases removed from V and 1 base from J, the gap between germline ends came to 6 bases. The CDR3 sequence is 14 residues long. CDR3 in DNA: TGTGCCAGCAGCTTAGCAGGGCCCCAAGAGACCCAGTACTTC. This encodes CASSLAGPQETQYF.

This clone was recorded a few times. This chain connects TRBV5-4 to TRBJ2-2, with 9 bases lining up with TRBD2. Per the germline V gene, CDR1 is SGHNT and CDR2 is YYREEE (reference sequence). V lost 0 bases, J lost 3 bases, and 3 bases stayed unmatched. The CDR3 consists of 16 residues. The CDR3 bases are TGTGCCAGCAGCTTGGGCGGGAGGGCGGACACCGGGGAGCTGTTTTTT. It specifies CASSLGGRADTGELFF.

Only a few counts were recorded for this clone. The gene calls are TRBV13 and TRBJ2-3; 10 bases match TRBD2. Germline CDR1 is PRHDT and CDR2 is FYEKMQ (reference sequence). CDR3 length: 15 residues. V shed 2 bases and J 3 bases; nucleotides not matched to a gene: 2. The chain's CDR3 is CASSLRAGGTDTQYF. The CDR3 region has the DNA TGTGCCAGCAGCTTAAGAGCGGGGGGGACAGATACGCAGTATTTT.

The chain is built from TRBV5-6 and TRBJ2-7, with 8 bases aligning to TRBD1. Looked up from germline, CDR1 is SGHDT and CDR2 is YYEEEE. The CDR3 consists of 13 residues. V was clipped by 2 bases and J by 3 bases; unmatched bases: 1. CDR3 loop: CASSFDRGYEQYF. The CDR3 nucleotides are TGTGCCAGCAGCTTTGACAGGGGCTACGAGCAGTACTTC.

J is TRBJ2-1 and V is TRBV13; D is possibly TRBD2 (6 bases). V was trimmed by 3 bases and J by 7 bases, leaving 13 bases between them. This CDR3 has 14 amino acids. Germline lookup yields CDR1 PRHDT and CDR2 FYEKMQ (reference sequence). The CDR3 loop is CASSFVGGRNEQFF. In DNA, the CDR3 is TGTGCCAGCAGCTTCGTCGGGGGTAGGAATGAGCAGTTCTTC. The full variable domain, completed using reference TRBV13 and TRBJ2-1, is AAGVIQSPRHLIKEKRETATLKCYPIPRHDTVYWYQQGPGQDPQFLISFYEKMQSDKGSIPDRFSAQQFSDYHSELNMSSLELGDSALYFCASSFVGGRNEQFFGPGTRLTVL.

The V call is TRBV18, the J call TRBJ2-1; D perhaps matches TRBD2 (5 bases). The germline V gene encodes CDR1 KGHSH and CDR2 LQKENI. CDR3 length equals 14 residues. Trimming took 3 bases from V and 5 from J, leaving 11 bases between them. CDR3 protein: CASSPPGRHNEQFF. The DNA for the CDR3 is TGTGCCAGCTCACCGCCGGGGAGACACAATGAGCAGTTCTTC.

The chain joins TRBV6-4 to TRBJ1-2, with 10 bases matching TRBD1. Per the germline V gene, CDR1 is MRHNA and CDR2 is SNTAGT. J was trimmed by 11 bases and V by 4 bases; bases with no gene match: 10. This CDR3 region has 14 residues. The CDR3: CASSVGDRGKGYTF. CDR3 sequence (DNA): TGTGCCAGCAGTGTGGGGGACAGGGGTAAGGGTTACACCTTC.

The chain is built from TRBV29-1 and TRBJ2-7; perhaps TRBD2 as D (7 bases). V was cut by 0 bases and J by 1 base, with 10 bases left in between. The CDR3 spans 14 residues. Per the germline V gene, CDR1 is SQVTM and CDR2 is ANQGSEA. The CDR3 bases are TGCAGCGTTGAAGAAGGGGGGGCGTCCTACGAGCAGTACTTC. Amino acids: CSVEEGGASYEQYF.

The V and J genes are TRBV27 and TRBJ1-4, with D perhaps matching TRBD1 (5 bases). V lost 3 bases and J 7 bases, leaving 15 bases between the germline ends. The CDR3 totals 15 residues. Germline assignment: CDR1 MNHEY and CDR2 SMNVEV (reference sequence). The CDR3 DNA sequence: TGTGCCAGCAGTTTGAACCCTTACAGGCCTGAAAAACTGTTTTTT. Translating it yields CASSLNPYRPEKLFF.

The chain combines TRBV5-4 with TRBJ2-5, with D possibly matching TRBD2 (6 bases). Trimming removed 0 bases from V and 5 bases from J, with 14 bases in between. This CDR3 spans 15 amino acids. Germline V gives CDR1 SGHNT, CDR2 YYREEE (reference sequence). CDR3 in amino acids: CASSLALSAGETQYF. The DNA of the CDR3 is TGTGCCAGCAGCTTGGCCCTTTCCGCGGGGGAGACCCAGTACTTC.

The V gene is TRBV9, the J gene TRBJ2-5; 15 positions agree with TRBD2. Germline CDR1 reads SGDLS; CDR2 reads YYNGEE. The CDR3 consists of 17 residues. The V gene end was trimmed by 4 bases and the J gene end by 1 base; junction bases not matched to a gene: 5. In nucleotides, the CDR3 is TGTGCCAGCAGCCCCGGGACTAGCGGGGGGTTCCAAGAGACCCAGTACTTC. Translated, it gives CASSPGTSGGFQETQYF.

V gene TRBV9 combines with J gene TRBJ2-7; 8 nucleotides align to TRBD2. The CDR3 has 17 residues. The trim removed 2 bases at V and 0 bases at J, leaving 10 bases unmatched. Germline CDR1 and CDR2: SGDLS and YYNGEE. CDR3: CASSVETSDTHSYEQYF. The CDR3 region has the DNA TGTGCCAGCAGCGTGGAGACTAGCGACACCCACTCCTACGAGCAGTACTTC.

This sequence joins TRBV7-3 and TRBJ2-2, with TRBD1 matching over 7 bases. The CDR3 runs to 14 residues. V shed 5 bases and J 3 bases; nucleotides not matched to a gene: 3. CDR1 is SGHTA and CDR2 is FQGTGA in the germline V gene. CDR3 sequence reads: CASSRDSDTGELFF. CDR3 sequence (DNA): TGTGCCAGCAGCCGGGACAGCGACACCGGGGAGCTGTTTTTT.

The rearrangement uses TRBV7-2 and TRBJ2-3; no firm D call. Germline CDR1 is SGHTA and CDR2 is FQGNSA. V was shortened by 4 bases and J by 0 bases, with 8 bases between the two germline ends. This CDR3 has 14 residues. CDR3 residues: CASSSERSTDTQYF. CDR3 bases: TGTGCCAGCAGCTCCGAGCGCAGCACAGATACGCAGTATTTT.

V gene TRBV5-1 combines with J gene TRBJ2-7, with D unclear. The CDR3 has 15 residues. Trimming left V 0 bases short and J 0 bases short, with 10 bases between. The V gene's germline CDR1 is SGHRS and CDR2 YFSETQ. DNA for the CDR3: TGCGCCAGCAGCTTGGGGGAATCGAGCTCCTACGAGCAGTACTTC. Translated, it gives CASSLGESSSYEQYF.

This clone was counted once. The rearrangement uses TRBV30 and TRBJ2-1; the match to TRBD2 covers 13 bases. Germline V gene sequence: CDR1 GTSNPN, CDR2 SVGIG (reference sequence). This CDR3 comprises 16 residues. V gave up 4 bases and J gave up 9 bases; unmatched junction bases: 12. This chain's CDR3 is CAWTGHGTSGNPEQFF. The CDR3 DNA follows: TGTGCCTGGACGGGACACGGGACTAGCGGGAACCCTGAGCAGTTCTTC.

V and J are TRBV7-9 and TRBJ2-5; TRBD1 matches at 9 bases. Germline V lookup: CDR1 SEHNR, CDR2 FQNEAQ (reference sequence). The CDR3 length is 17 residues. With V trimmed by 8 bases and J by 5 bases, 18 bases remained unmatched. The CDR3 reads CASEKRGTGTLWETQYF. CDR3 DNA sequence: TGTGCCAGCGAAAAACGCGGGACAGGGACCCTATGGGAGACCCAGTACTTC.

The chain joins TRBV27 to TRBJ2-7; the D gene could be TRBD1 or TRBD2 (5 bases each). V was cut by 0 bases and J by 2 bases, with 11 bases left in between. CDR3 length: 15 amino acids. The V gene's germline CDR1 is MNHEY and CDR2 SMNVEV (reference sequence). DNA of the CDR3: TGTGCCAGCAGTTTATCGGGACGGGCCGCCTACGAGCAGTACTTC. Translating it yields CASSLSGRAAYEQYF.

The rearrangement uses TRBV19 and TRBJ2-5; D is unclear. Per germline, CDR1 LNHDA and CDR2 SQIVND (reference sequence). The CDR3 is 13 residues long. The germline V and J ends were trimmed by 1 base and 5 bases, with 8 bases remaining between them. CDR3 DNA sequence: TGTGCCAGTAGTATAGTACCAGCGGAGACCCAGTACTTC. Residues: CASSIVPAETQYF. The variable domain in full, with the rest retrieved from reference TRBV19 and TRBJ2-5, is DGGITQSPKYLFRKEGQNVTLSCEQNLNHDAMYWYRQDPGQGLRLIYYSQIVNDFQKGDIAEGYSVSREKKESFPLTVTSAQKNPTAFYLCASSIVPAETQYFGPGTRLLVL.